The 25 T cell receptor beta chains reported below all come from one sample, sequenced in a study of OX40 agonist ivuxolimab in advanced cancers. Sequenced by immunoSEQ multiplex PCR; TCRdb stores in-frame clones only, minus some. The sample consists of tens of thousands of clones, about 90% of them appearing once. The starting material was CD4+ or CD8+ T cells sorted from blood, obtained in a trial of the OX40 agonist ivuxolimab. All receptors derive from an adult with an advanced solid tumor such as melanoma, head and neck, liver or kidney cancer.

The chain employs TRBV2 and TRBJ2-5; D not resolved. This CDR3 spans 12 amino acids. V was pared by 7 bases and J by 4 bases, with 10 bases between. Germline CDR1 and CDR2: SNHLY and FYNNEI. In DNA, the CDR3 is TGTGCCAGCATGGCGGAGCCAGAGACCCAGTACTTC. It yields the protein CASMAEPETQYF.

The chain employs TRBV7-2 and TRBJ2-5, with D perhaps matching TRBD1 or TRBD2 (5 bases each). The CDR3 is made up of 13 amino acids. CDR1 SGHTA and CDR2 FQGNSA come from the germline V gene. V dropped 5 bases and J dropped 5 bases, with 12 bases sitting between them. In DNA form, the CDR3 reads TGTGCCAGCAGCCGGGACCCTCAGGAGACCCAGTACTTC. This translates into CASSRDPQETQYF.

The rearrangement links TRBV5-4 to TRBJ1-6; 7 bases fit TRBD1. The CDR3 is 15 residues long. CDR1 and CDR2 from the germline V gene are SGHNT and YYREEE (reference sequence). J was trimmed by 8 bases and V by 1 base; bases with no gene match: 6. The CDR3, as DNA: TGTGCCAGCAGCTTGACAGGGGTTGATCATTCACCCCTCCACTTT. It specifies CASSLTGVDHSPLHF. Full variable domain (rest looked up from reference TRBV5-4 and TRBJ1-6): ETGVTQSPTHLIKTRGQQVTLRCSSQSGHNTVSWYQQALGQGPQFIFQYYREEENGRGNFPPRFSGLQFPNYSSELNVNALELDDSALYLCASSLTGVDHSPLHFGNGTRLTVT.

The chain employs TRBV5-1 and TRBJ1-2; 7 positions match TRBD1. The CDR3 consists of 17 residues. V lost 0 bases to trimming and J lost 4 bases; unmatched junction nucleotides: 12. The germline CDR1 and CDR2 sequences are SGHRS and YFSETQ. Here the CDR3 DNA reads TGCGCCAGCAGCTTGGGAGGGACAGTGGCTCGAGGCTATGGCTACACCTTC. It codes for CASSLGGTVARGYGYTF.

CDR3 bases: TGTGCCAGCAGCGCCCGGGGCAGCGGGAGATCGAACACCGGGGAGCTGTTTTTT. Encoded protein: CASSARGSGRSNTGELFF. The chain recombines TRBV9 with TRBJ2-2; 8 bases line up with TRBD2. Germline values: CDR1 SGDLS, CDR2 YYNGEE. This CDR3 has 18 residues. The junction had 10 bases not matched to a gene; V was cut back by 3 bases and J by 0 bases.

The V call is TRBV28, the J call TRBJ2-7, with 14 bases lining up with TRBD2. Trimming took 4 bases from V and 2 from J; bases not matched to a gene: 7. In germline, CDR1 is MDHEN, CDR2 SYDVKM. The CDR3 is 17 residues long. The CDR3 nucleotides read TGTGCCAGCAGTTCGGCGGGACTAGCGGGAGCTCCCTACGAGCAGTACTTC. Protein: CASSSAGLAGAPYEQYF.

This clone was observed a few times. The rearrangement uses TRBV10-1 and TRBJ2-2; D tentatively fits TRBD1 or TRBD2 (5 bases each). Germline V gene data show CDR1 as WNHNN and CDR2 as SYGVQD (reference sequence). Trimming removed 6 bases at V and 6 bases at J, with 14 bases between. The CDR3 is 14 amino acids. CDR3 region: CASRPGPSSGELFF. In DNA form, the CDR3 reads TGCGCCAGCAGGCCGGGACCGTCATCCGGGGAGCTGTTTTTT.

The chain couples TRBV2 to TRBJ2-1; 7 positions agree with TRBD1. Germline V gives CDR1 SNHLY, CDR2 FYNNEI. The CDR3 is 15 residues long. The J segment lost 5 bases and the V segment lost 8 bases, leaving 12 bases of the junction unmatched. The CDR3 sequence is CASCTGTVINNEQFF. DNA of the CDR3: TGTGCCAGCTGCACCGGGACAGTAATTAACAATGAGCAGTTCTTC.

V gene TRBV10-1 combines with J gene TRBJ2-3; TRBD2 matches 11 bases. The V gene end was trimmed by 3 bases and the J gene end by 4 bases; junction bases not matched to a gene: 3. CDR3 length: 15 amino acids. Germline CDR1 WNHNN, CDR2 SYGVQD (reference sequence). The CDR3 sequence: CASSELAGEADTQYF. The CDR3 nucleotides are TGCGCCAGCAGTGAACTAGCGGGAGAGGCAGATACGCAGTATTTT.

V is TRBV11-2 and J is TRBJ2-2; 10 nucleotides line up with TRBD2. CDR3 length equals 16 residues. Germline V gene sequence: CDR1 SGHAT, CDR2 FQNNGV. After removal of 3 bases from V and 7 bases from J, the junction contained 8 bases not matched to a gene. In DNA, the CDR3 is TGTGCCAGCAGCTTCAGCGGGGGGGCCTTTAGCGGGGAGCTGTTTTTT. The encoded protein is CASSFSGGAFSGELFF.

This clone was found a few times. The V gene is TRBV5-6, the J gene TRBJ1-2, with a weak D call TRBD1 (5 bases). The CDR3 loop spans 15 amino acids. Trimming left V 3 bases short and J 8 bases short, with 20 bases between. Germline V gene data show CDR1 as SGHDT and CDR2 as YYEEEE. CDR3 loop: CASSWPGTTLGGYTF. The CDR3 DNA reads TGTGCCAGCAGCTGGCCAGGGACGACTCTCGGCGGCTACACCTTC.

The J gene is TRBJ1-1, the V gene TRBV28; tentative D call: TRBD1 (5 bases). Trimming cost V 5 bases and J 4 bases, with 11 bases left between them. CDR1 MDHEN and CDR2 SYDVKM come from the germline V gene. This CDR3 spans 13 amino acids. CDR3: CASSPNRPTEAFF. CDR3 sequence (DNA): TGTGCCAGCAGTCCTAACAGGCCCACTGAAGCTTTCTTT.

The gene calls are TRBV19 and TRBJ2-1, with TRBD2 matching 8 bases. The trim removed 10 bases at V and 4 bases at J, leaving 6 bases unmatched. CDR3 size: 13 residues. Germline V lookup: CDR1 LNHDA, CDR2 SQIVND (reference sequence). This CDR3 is CATSGSGYNEQFF. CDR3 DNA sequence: TGTGCCACCAGCGGGAGTGGATACAATGAGCAGTTCTTC.

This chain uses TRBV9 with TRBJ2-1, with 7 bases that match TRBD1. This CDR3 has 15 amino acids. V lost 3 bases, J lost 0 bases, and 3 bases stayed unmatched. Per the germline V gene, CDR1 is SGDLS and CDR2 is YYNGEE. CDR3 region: CASSEGASSYNEQFF. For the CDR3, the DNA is TGTGCCAGCAGCGAGGGGGCGAGCTCCTACAATGAGCAGTTCTTC.

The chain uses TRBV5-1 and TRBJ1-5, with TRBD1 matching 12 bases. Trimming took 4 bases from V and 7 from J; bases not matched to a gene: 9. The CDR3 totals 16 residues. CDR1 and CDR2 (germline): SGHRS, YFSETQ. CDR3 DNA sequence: TGCGCCAGCAGCCCGAGTCCCGGGACAGGGGGCCAGCCCCAGCATTTT. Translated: CASSPSPGTGGQPQHF.

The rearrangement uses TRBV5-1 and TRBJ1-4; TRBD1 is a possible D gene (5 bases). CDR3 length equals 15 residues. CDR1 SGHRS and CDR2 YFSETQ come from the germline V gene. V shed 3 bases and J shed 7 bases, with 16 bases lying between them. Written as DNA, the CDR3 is TGCGCCAGCAGCTCTTCTTCTTACGGGGGTGAAAAACTGTTTTTT. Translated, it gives CASSSSSYGGEKLFF. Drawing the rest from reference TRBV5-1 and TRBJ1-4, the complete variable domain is KAGVTQTPRYLIKTRGQQVTLSCSPISGHRSVSWYQQTPGQGLQFLFEYFSETQRNKGNFPGRFSGRQFSNSRSEMNVSTLELGDSALYLCASSSSSYGGEKLFFGSGTQLSVL.

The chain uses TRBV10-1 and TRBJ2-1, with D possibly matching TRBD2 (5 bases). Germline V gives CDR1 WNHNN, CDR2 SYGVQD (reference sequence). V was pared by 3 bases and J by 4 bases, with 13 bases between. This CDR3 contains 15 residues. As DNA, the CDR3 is TGCGCCAGCAGTGATGAGGGTCGAGGATACAATGAGCAGTTCTTC. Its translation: CASSDEGRGYNEQFF.

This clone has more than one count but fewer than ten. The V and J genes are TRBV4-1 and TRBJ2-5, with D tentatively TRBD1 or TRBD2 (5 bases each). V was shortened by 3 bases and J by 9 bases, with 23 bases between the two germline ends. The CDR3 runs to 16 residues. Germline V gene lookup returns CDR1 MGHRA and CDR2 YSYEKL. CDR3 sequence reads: CASSQPGRDLHRAQYF. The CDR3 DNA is TGCGCCAGCAGCCAGCCTGGCAGGGACCTCCATCGAGCCCAGTACTTC.

The CDR3 DNA reads as TGTGCCAGCTCACCAGAGACAGTAACCAATGAGCAGTTCTTC. Protein: CASSPETVTNEQFF. This sequence joins TRBV18 and TRBJ2-1; D is possibly TRBD1 (5 bases). V lost 2 bases, J lost 6 bases, and 11 bases lay in between. Germline V gene lookup returns CDR1 KGHSH and CDR2 LQKENI. This CDR3 is built from 14 residues.

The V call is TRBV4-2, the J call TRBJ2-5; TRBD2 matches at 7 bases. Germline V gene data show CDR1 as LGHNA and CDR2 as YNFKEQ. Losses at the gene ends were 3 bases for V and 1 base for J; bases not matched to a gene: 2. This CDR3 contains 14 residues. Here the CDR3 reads CASSQGGGQETQYF. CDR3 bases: TGTGCCAGCAGCCAGGGCGGGGGCCAAGAGACCCAGTACTTC.

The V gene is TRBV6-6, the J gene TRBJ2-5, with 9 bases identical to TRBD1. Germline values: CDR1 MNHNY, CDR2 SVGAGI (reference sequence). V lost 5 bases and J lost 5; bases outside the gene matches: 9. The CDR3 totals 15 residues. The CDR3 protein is CASSRQTGGWETQYF. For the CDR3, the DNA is TGTGCCAGCAGTAGGCAAACAGGGGGCTGGGAGACCCAGTACTTC.

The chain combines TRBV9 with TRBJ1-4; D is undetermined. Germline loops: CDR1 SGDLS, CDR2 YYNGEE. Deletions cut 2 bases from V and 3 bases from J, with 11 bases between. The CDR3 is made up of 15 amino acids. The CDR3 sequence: CASSVNFGANEKLFF. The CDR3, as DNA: TGTGCCAGCAGCGTTAACTTTGGGGCTAATGAAAAACTGTTTTTT.

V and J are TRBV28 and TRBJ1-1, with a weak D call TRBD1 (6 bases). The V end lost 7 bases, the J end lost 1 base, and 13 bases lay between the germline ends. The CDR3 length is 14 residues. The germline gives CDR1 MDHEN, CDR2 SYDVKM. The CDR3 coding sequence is TGTGCCAGCACCTTAACCAGGGGGAACACTGAAGCTTTCTTT. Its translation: CASTLTRGNTEAFF.

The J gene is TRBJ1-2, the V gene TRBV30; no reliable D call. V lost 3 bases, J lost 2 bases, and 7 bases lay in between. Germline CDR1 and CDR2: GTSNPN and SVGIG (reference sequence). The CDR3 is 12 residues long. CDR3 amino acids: CAWRGRNYGYTF. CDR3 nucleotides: TGTGCCTGGAGAGGTAGGAACTATGGCTACACCTTC. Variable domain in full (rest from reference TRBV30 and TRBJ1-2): SQTIHQWPATLVQPVGSPLSLECTVEGTSNPNLYWYRQAAGRGLQLLFYSVGIGQISSEVPQNLSASRPQDRQFILSSKKLLLSDSGFYLCAWRGRNYGYTFGSGTRLTVV.

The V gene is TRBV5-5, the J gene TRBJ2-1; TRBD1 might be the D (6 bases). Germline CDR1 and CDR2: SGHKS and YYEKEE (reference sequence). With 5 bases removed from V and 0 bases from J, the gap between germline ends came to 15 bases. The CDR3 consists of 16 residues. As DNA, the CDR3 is TGTGCCAGCAGTAACACAGGGCAAAGCTCCTACAATGAGCAGTTCTTC. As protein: CASSNTGQSSYNEQFF.